Each of the 32 T cell receptor beta chains below was sequenced from the same sample in a study of T cell repertoires in cytomegalovirus infection (dated by TCRdb to between 2018 and 2021). The run used an Illumina HiSeq 1500. TCRdb trimmed public reads at Q25 via fastp, called clones via MiXCR and kept in-frame beta chains. CDR3 protein duplicates are merged, each entry listing the most common genes and DNA. Recorded for this sample are about 900,000 distinct CDR3 sequences; 25% to 40% of them occurred a single time. 13% of the sample is taken by the ten largest. What the treatment or condition label conveys for this sample: in vitro stimulation with specific CMV peptide epitopes to enrich CMV-specific T cells. No antigen has been assigned to these receptors. The sequencing used cultured CD8+ T cells from PBMCs, collected from culture after CMV antigen stimulation. These receptor sequences come from a human donor in good health (CMV status not recorded). Some clones in this sample may be carry-over from other donors' samples.

This clonotype was picked up a small number of times. The rearrangement links TRBV28 to TRBJ1-5; tentatively, D is TRBD1 (6 bases). The V gene's germline CDR1 is MDHEN and CDR2 SYDVKM. This CDR3 region has 15 residues. Trimming stripped 3 bases from V and 7 bases from J, with 16 bases between. The CDR3 loop reads CASSFEGHLIQPQHF. CDR3 sequence (DNA): TGTGCCAGCAGTTTTGAGGGACATTTGATACAGCCCCAGCATTTT.

The V and J genes are TRBV6-6 and TRBJ1-5; D unresolved. V lost 4 bases and J 2 bases, leaving 18 bases between the germline ends. Looked up from germline, CDR1 is MNHNY and CDR2 is SVGAGI (reference sequence). This CDR3 has 17 residues. The CDR3 nucleotides read TGTGCCAGCAGTTCGTGGGGTGCAGACGAGGGCAATCAGCCCCAGCATTTT. Protein sequence: CASSSWGADEGNQPQHF.

V and J are TRBV6-2 or TRBV6-3 and TRBJ2-7; D ambiguous. This CDR3 spans 14 amino acids. Trimming removed 4 bases at V and 5 bases at J, with 15 bases between. Germline V gene sequence: CDR1 MNHEY, CDR2 SVGEGT. DNA of the CDR3: TGTGCCAGCAGTTGGAACAGAGAGTTGGACGAGCAGTACGTC. This codes for CASSWNRELDEQYV.

The chain uses TRBV29-1 and TRBJ2-2; the D is unclear. Germline V gene lookup returns CDR1 SQVTM and CDR2 ANQGSEA. This CDR3 comprises 12 residues. V lost 7 bases, J lost 1 base, and 7 bases lay in between. The CDR3 DNA sequence: TGCAGCGCCATTTGGAACACCGGGGAGCTGTTTTTT. As protein: CSAIWNTGELFF.

The chain employs TRBV13 and TRBJ2-1; no definite D call. The V end was cut by 2 bases, the J end by 4 bases, with 6 bases between. Looked up from germline, CDR1 is PRHDT and CDR2 is FYEKMQ (reference sequence). The CDR3 runs 13 residues. The CDR3 protein is CASSLPRYNEQFF. Here the CDR3 DNA reads TGTGCCAGCAGCTTACCCAGGTACAATGAGCAGTTCTTC. The variable domain in full, completed from reference TRBV13 and TRBJ2-1, reads AAGVIQSPRHLIKEKRETATLKCYPIPRHDTVYWYQQGPGQDPQFLISFYEKMQSDKGSIPDRFSAQQFSDYHSELNMSSLELGDSALYFCASSLPRYNEQFFGPGTRLTVL.

This sequence joins TRBV7-3 and TRBJ2-3, with 9 bases fitting TRBD1. The CDR3 sequence is 17 residues long. The V segment lost 5 bases and the J segment 4 bases; nucleotides outside the gene matches: 13. Germline CDR1 is SGHTA and CDR2 is FQGTGA. CDR3 in amino acids: CASSLSRTGGDADTQYF. DNA for the CDR3: TGTGCCAGCAGCCTAAGCCGAACAGGGGGCGACGCAGATACGCAGTATTTT.

This clonotype was detected only a few times. This chain connects TRBV6-5 to TRBJ2-5; 7 nucleotides align to TRBD1. Germline V gene lookup returns CDR1 MNHEY and CDR2 SVGAGI. CDR3 length: 14 residues. Trimming at V came to 2 bases and at J to 5 bases, leaving 5 bases not matched to a gene. The CDR3 spells CASSYEGAGETQYF. Written as DNA, the CDR3 is TGTGCCAGCAGTTACGAGGGGGCAGGTGAGACCCAGTACTTC.

This clonotype was detected a few times. The chain couples TRBV29-1 to TRBJ1-2; D perhaps matches TRBD1 (6 bases). V lost 3 bases, J lost 8 bases, and 13 bases lay in between. Germline V gene lookup returns CDR1 SQVTM and CDR2 ANQGSEA. This CDR3 has 12 amino acids. The DNA for the CDR3 is TGCAGCGTTGATCTGGGACATCGGGGCTACACCTTC. This encodes CSVDLGHRGYTF.

The genes are TRBV28 and TRBJ2-7, with D possibly matching TRBD1 (5 bases). Trimming cost V 3 bases and J 2 bases, with 8 bases left between them. The germline CDR1 and CDR2 sequences are MDHEN and SYDVKM. CDR3 size: 13 residues. CDR3 in DNA: TGTGCCAGCAGTTTCGAAGGGGCCTACGAGCAGTACGTC. Protein: CASSFEGAYEQYV.

The V and J genes are TRBV7-2 and TRBJ2-7; D not resolved. CDR3 length: 14 amino acids. Trimming left V 5 bases short and J 6 bases short, with 17 bases between. CDR1 and CDR2 (germline): SGHTA, FQGNSA. CDR3 in amino acids: CASSPSPRTSEQYF. The CDR3 DNA is TGTGCCAGCAGCCCCTCTCCTAGGACGAGCGAGCAGTACTTC.

This chain links TRBV5-6 with TRBJ2-1; the match to TRBD1 covers 8 bases. V lost 4 bases, J lost 4 bases, and 10 bases stayed unmatched. From germline, CDR1 is SGHDT and CDR2 YYEEEE. CDR3 length: 16 amino acids. The CDR3 is CASSPFRDRPYNEQFF. In nucleotides, the CDR3 is TGTGCCAGCAGCCCCTTTCGGGACAGGCCTTACAATGAGCAGTTCTTC.

Ten or more counts support this clonotype. The chain combines TRBV7-2 with TRBJ2-3; D gene uncertain. Per the germline V gene, CDR1 is SGHTA and CDR2 is FQGNSA. The CDR3 has 15 amino acids. V dropped 5 bases and J dropped 1 base, with 13 bases sitting between them. The CDR3 sequence is CASSPRSIGTDTQYF. The CDR3, as DNA: TGTGCCAGCAGCCCCCGGTCCATCGGCACAGATACGCAGTATTTT.

The rearrangement uses TRBV19 and TRBJ2-5, with a weak D call TRBD1 (6 bases). CDR3 length equals 13 residues. Trimming left V 5 bases short and J 9 bases short, with 16 bases between. Germline V gene data show CDR1 as LNHDA and CDR2 as SQIVND (reference sequence). The CDR3 loop reads CASSPGHLRAQYF. As DNA, the CDR3 is TGTGCCAGTAGTCCGGGACACCTACGGGCCCAGTACTTC.

This clonotype was seen a few times. The chain joins TRBV7-6 to TRBJ1-4; no reliable D call. This CDR3 spans 15 amino acids. The V end lost 1 base, the J end lost 8 bases, and 14 bases lay between the germline ends. Germline V gene sequence: CDR1 SGHVS, CDR2 FNYEAQ. CDR3 bases: TGTGCCAGCAGCTTAGATGAACTCACCTCCGAAAAACTGTTTTTT. Translation gives CASSLDELTSEKLFF.

The rearrangement uses TRBV19 and TRBJ2-6; TRBD1 matches at 7 bases. The V gene end was trimmed by 10 bases and the J gene end by 2 bases; junction bases not matched to a gene: 11. Germline CDR1 is LNHDA and CDR2 is SQIVND (reference sequence). CDR3 size: 16 residues. In nucleotides, the CDR3 is TGTGCCACCTGGGGGACAGCCAATGCTGGGGCCAACGTCCTGACTTTC. Translating it yields CATWGTANAGANVLTF.

This clonotype was detected only a few times. V is TRBV10-3 and J is TRBJ2-1, with TRBD2 identical over 7 bases. Per germline, CDR1 ENHRY and CDR2 SYGVKD. The CDR3 loop spans 14 amino acids. Trimming removed 7 bases from V and 2 bases from J; junction bases left unmatched: 5. The CDR3 region is CAITRGGTYNEQFF. As DNA, the CDR3 is TGTGCCATCACTCGGGGAGGGACCTACAATGAGCAGTTCTTC.

In its sample, this clonotype was seen many times. The rearrangement joins TRBV7-6 to TRBJ2-5; D is unresolved. V dropped 3 bases and J dropped 2 bases, with 7 bases sitting between them. This CDR3 is 13 amino acids long. CDR1 SGHVS and CDR2 FNYEAQ come from the germline V gene. The CDR3 protein is CASSLWGQETQYF. The CDR3 DNA reads TGTGCCAGCAGCTTGTGGGGTCAAGAGACCCAGTACTTC. Variable domain in full (rest from reference TRBV7-6 and TRBJ2-5): GAGVSQSPRYKVTKRGQDVALRCDPISGHVSLYWYRQALGQGPEFLTYFNYEAQQDKSGLPNDRFSAERPEGSISTLTIQRTEQRDSAMYRCASSLWGQETQYFGPGTRLLVL.

This clonotype was detected a few times. J is TRBJ1-2 and V is TRBV7-9; the D gene is possibly TRBD1 (5 bases). The CDR3 contains 14 residues. CDR1 is SEHNR, CDR2 FQNEAQ, per germline (reference sequence). V was cut by 0 bases and J by 4 bases, with 9 bases left in between. As DNA, the CDR3 is TGTGCCAGCAGCTTAGCGGTCGGGACCTATGGCTACACCTTC. This encodes CASSLAVGTYGYTF.

The chain has TRBV27 and TRBJ1-1; 7 bases map to TRBD1. V trimming: 2 bases; J trimming: 3 bases; junction bases outside the gene matches: 6. Germline V gene data show CDR1 as MNHEY and CDR2 as SMNVEV (reference sequence). The CDR3 loop spans 15 amino acids. This chain's CDR3 is CASSLMGRGDTEAFF. Written as DNA, the CDR3 is TGTGCCAGCAGTTTAATGGGCAGGGGGGACACTGAAGCTTTCTTT.

This clonotype has just a few counts. This rearrangement joins TRBV7-6 to TRBJ2-7, with D possibly being TRBD1 (6 bases). Germline lookup yields CDR1 SGHVS and CDR2 FNYEAQ. With 5 bases removed from V and 6 bases from J, the gap between germline ends came to 20 bases. The CDR3 contains 15 residues. CDR3 DNA sequence: TGTGCCAGCAGCCGTGCCGGGACATTTGAATCCGAGCAGTACGTC. Amino acids: CASSRAGTFESEQYV.

CDR3 sequence: CASRAGQGATIYGYTF. The CDR3 DNA is TGTGCCAGCAGAGCGGGACAGGGGGCTACGATCTATGGCTACACCTTC. The chain has TRBV2 and TRBJ1-2; the match to TRBD1 covers 12 bases. CDR3 length: 16 residues. Germline V CDR1 and CDR2: SNHLY, FYNNEI. Unmatched junction bases numbered 9, after V lost 6 bases and J lost 4 bases.

V usage is TRBV20-1 and J usage is TRBJ1-3; no clear D. CDR3 length: 15 residues. V was pared by 0 bases and J by 0 bases, with 9 bases between. From germline, CDR1 is DFQATT and CDR2 SNEGSKA (reference sequence). The CDR3: CSARDRVFSGNTIYF. For the CDR3, the DNA is TGCAGTGCTAGAGATCGGGTGTTCTCTGGAAACACCATATATTTT.

In its sample, this clonotype was seen a few times. V usage is TRBV19 and J usage is TRBJ1-5; D unresolved. The germline V gene encodes CDR1 LNHDA and CDR2 SQIVND (reference sequence). The V and J ends lost 0 bases and 0 bases respectively, with 12 bases between them. This CDR3 comprises 17 residues. The CDR3 sequence is CASSIELGANSNQPQHF. DNA of the CDR3: TGTGCCAGTAGTATAGAACTCGGAGCTAATAGCAATCAGCCCCAGCATTTT.

This sequence joins TRBV6-5 and TRBJ2-5; D could derive from TRBD1 or TRBD2 (5 bases each). Germline loops: CDR1 MNHEY, CDR2 SVGAGI. The CDR3 extends over 15 amino acids. The germline V and J ends were trimmed by 3 bases and 5 bases, with 16 bases remaining between them. The CDR3 sequence: CASSYQGPRWETQYF. The CDR3 DNA reads TGTGCCAGCAGTTATCAGGGACCCCGATGGGAGACCCAGTACTTC.

The rearrangement uses TRBV7-9 and TRBJ2-2; D is perhaps TRBD1 or TRBD2 (5 bases each). V lost 5 bases to trimming and J lost 3 bases, with 19 bases between them. The CDR3 is 17 residues long. Germline V CDR1 and CDR2: SEHNR, FQNEAQ (reference sequence). The CDR3 is CASSPGPQIAHTGELFF. In DNA, the CDR3 is TGTGCCAGCAGCCCGGGACCGCAAATCGCACACACCGGGGAGCTGTTTTTT. Drawing the rest from reference TRBV7-9 and TRBJ2-2, the complete variable domain is DTGVSQNPRHKITKRGQNVTFRCDPISEHNRLYWYRQTLGQGPEFLTYFQNEAQLEKSRLLSDRFSAERPKGSFSTLEIQRTEQGDSAMYLCASSPGPQIAHTGELFFGEGSRLTVL.

A few counts support this clonotype. The rearrangement links TRBV6-2 or TRBV6-3 to TRBJ1-1, with no clear D. Germline V CDR1 and CDR2: MNHEY, SVGEGT. V was trimmed by 5 bases and J by 0 bases, leaving 13 bases between them. CDR3 size: 15 residues. CDR3 in DNA: TGTGCCAGCAGTACGGGTTTCGGGATGAACACTGAAGCTTTCTTT. This translates into CASSTGFGMNTEAFF.

This clonotype came up a few times. The CDR3 sequence: CASSQGAYTGELFF. DNA for the CDR3: TGTGCCAGCAGCCAGGGGGCGTACACCGGGGAGCTGTTTTTT. The chain recombines TRBV27 with TRBJ2-2; 8 bases are a match to TRBD1. Per germline, CDR1 MNHEY and CDR2 SMNVEV (reference sequence). V trimming: 6 bases; J trimming: 3 bases; junction bases outside the gene matches: 3. The CDR3 loop spans 14 amino acids.

This clonotype was found many times. The V call is TRBV10-3, the J call TRBJ2-7; the D gene is possibly TRBD1 (5 bases). Germline CDR1 is ENHRY and CDR2 is SYGVKD. This CDR3 spans 16 amino acids. V shed 6 bases and J shed 3 bases, with 21 bases lying between them. The CDR3 sequence is CAIRAEPGQGNYEQYF. DNA of the CDR3: TGTGCCATCAGGGCGGAACCCGGGCAGGGAAACTACGAGCAGTACTTC.

This clonotype came up a few times. The genes are TRBV19 and TRBJ2-5; 10 bases align to TRBD2. Losses at the gene ends were 4 bases for V and 2 bases for J; bases not matched to a gene: 7. The CDR3 consists of 16 residues. Per germline, CDR1 LNHDA and CDR2 SQIVND (reference sequence). In DNA form, the CDR3 reads TGTGCCAGTAGTAAGATCGGACTAGCGGAACAAGAGACCCAGTACTTC. It translates to CASSKIGLAEQETQYF.

This clonotype came up once. The rearrangement links TRBV6-6 to TRBJ1-1; D not resolved. V was trimmed by 7 bases and J by 6 bases, leaving 9 bases between them. This CDR3 has 11 residues. Per the germline V gene, CDR1 is MNHNY and CDR2 is SVGAGI (reference sequence). CDR3: CASTNSPEAFF. CDR3 nucleotide sequence: TGTGCCAGCACAAATTCCCCTGAAGCTTTCTTT.

This clonotype appeared a few times. The chain couples TRBV6-6 to TRBJ1-5; a weak D match, TRBD1 (5 bases). Trimming cost V 0 bases and J 2 bases, with 8 bases left between them. This CDR3 comprises 15 residues. CDR1 MNHNY and CDR2 SVGAGI come from the germline V gene (reference sequence). CDR3 nucleotide sequence: TGTGCCAGCAGTTACTCAGGGGACGGCAATCAGCCCCAGCATTTT. It codes for CASSYSGDGNQPQHF.

The V and J genes are TRBV27 and TRBJ2-7; D could derive from TRBD1 or TRBD2 (5 bases each). CDR3 length equals 13 residues. Trimming took off 7 bases at V and 4 bases at J, with 14 bases between the two ends. Germline assignment: CDR1 MNHEY and CDR2 SMNVEV (reference sequence). The CDR3 is CASNTLGGYEQYF. The CDR3 DNA is TGTGCCAGCAACACCCTTGGGGGATACGAGCAGTACTTC.